A single sample gave rise to the 26 T cell receptor beta chains below, sequenced in a study of T cells in localized non-small cell lung cancer (dated by TCRdb to about 2020). To prepare the library, the immunoSEQ multiplex PCR assay was applied. TCRdb retrieved this table from immuneACCESS and kept in-frame rearrangements only. Not all clones are present; in checked studies, unresolved V genes account for under half, and no reason is known for the remainder. The sample includes almost 65,000 clones, with about 90% observed a single time. About 2% of the sample is held by the ten biggest clonotypes. Here the sequenced sample was peripheral blood, taken before any cancer treatment. The origin of the receptors is a woman aged 35-70 years with stage I lung adenocarcinoma.

The rearrangement joins TRBV28 to TRBJ2-5; D not certain. Trimming shortened V by 3 bases and J by 2 bases, and 10 bases separated the two germline ends. This CDR3 has 14 residues. From germline, CDR1 is MDHEN and CDR2 SYDVKM. The DNA for the CDR3 is TGTGCCAGCAGTTTCCGGGTGCCTCAAGAGACCCAGTACTTC. Its translation is CASSFRVPQETQYF.

CDR3 sequence reads: CASSTQTGANVLTF. In DNA form, the CDR3 reads TGTGCCAGCAGCACTCAGACAGGGGCCAACGTCCTGACTTTC. The chain recombines TRBV5-4 with TRBJ2-6; D gene unclear. The V gene lost 4 bases and the J gene lost 4 bases, with 9 bases spanning the gap. The CDR3 totals 14 residues. CDR1 and CDR2 from the germline V gene are SGHNT and YYREEE (reference sequence).

This sequence joins TRBV2 and TRBJ2-2; 9 bases align to TRBD1. Germline CDR1 and CDR2: SNHLY and FYNNEI. Germline trimming cut 7 bases from V and 5 bases from J; bases unmatched to any gene: 8. CDR3 length: 15 residues. The CDR3 bases are TGTGCCAGCAATAGTCAACAGGGGGCTACCGGGGAGCTGTTTTTT. This codes for CASNSQQGATGELFF.

This chain joins TRBV6-5 and TRBJ1-2; D remains unclear. The germline V and J ends were trimmed by 6 bases and 7 bases, with 21 bases remaining between them. Germline V CDR1 and CDR2: MNHEY, SVGAGI. CDR3 length: 15 amino acids. CDR3 sequence (DNA): TGTGCCAGCAGCAGGTTGGGAGATAATCAGGTTGGCTACACCTTC. Its protein is CASSRLGDNQVGYTF.

The chain recombines TRBV29-1 with TRBJ2-5, with a possible D match to TRBD1 (6 bases). The CDR3 is made up of 16 amino acids. V was shortened by 1 base and J by 5 bases, with 20 bases between the two germline ends. Per the germline V gene, CDR1 is SQVTM and CDR2 is ANQGSEA. The CDR3 DNA is TGCAGCGTTGAAGTGTCGAGTGCCGACAGGTTTGAGACCCAGTACTTC. Protein sequence: CSVEVSSADRFETQYF.

The chain joins TRBV27 to TRBJ2-7; unclear D gene. The germline V gene has CDR1 MNHEY and CDR2 SMNVEV (reference sequence). The CDR3 totals 12 residues. V lost 4 bases to trimming and J lost 2 bases, with 6 bases between them. Written as DNA, the CDR3 is TGTGCCAGCAGTTCCCCTCCCTACGAGCAGTACTTC. This translates into CASSSPPYEQYF.

This chain links TRBV6-5 with TRBJ2-3; the match to TRBD1 covers 12 bases. The CDR3 length is 15 residues. Germline-derived CDR1 and CDR2 are MNHEY and SVGAGI. Trimming cost V 6 bases and J 6 bases; bases outside gene matches: 7. The CDR3 region has the DNA TGTGCCAGCAGACCGGGACAGGGGGCTGGTGATACGCAGTATTTT. Residues: CASRPGQGAGDTQYF.

This chain links TRBV28 with TRBJ2-7; TRBD1 matches 8 bases. Trimming cost V 8 bases and J 3 bases; bases outside gene matches: 9. Germline V CDR1 and CDR2: MDHEN, SYDVKM. The length of the CDR3 is 14 residues. CDR3 sequence reads: CASCPTGALYEQYF. CDR3 coding DNA: TGTGCCAGCTGCCCGACAGGGGCTCTCTACGAGCAGTACTTC.

J is TRBJ2-5 and V is TRBV19; D could derive from TRBD1 or TRBD2 (5 bases each). Looked up from germline, CDR1 is LNHDA and CDR2 is SQIVND (reference sequence). The CDR3 loop spans 13 amino acids. The V and J ends lost 4 bases and 4 bases respectively, with 10 bases between them. The CDR3 here is CASSRGWAETQYF. The CDR3 region has the DNA TGTGCCAGTAGTAGGGGGTGGGCAGAGACCCAGTACTTC.

The chain is built from TRBV5-8 and TRBJ1-2, with TRBD1 matching over 7 bases. There are 12 residues in the CDR3. V shed 4 bases and J 8 bases; nucleotides not matched to a gene: 5. Germline V gene data show CDR1 as SGHTS and CDR2 as YDEGEE. CDR3 sequence reads: CASSKTGYGYTF. Here the CDR3 DNA reads TGTGCCAGCAGCAAGACAGGGTACGGCTACACCTTC.

This clone occurred a few times. V and J are TRBV7-2 and TRBJ2-7, with 8 bases identical to TRBD1. Germline lookup yields CDR1 SGHTA and CDR2 FQGNSA. The V gene end was trimmed by 6 bases and the J gene end by 1 base; junction bases not matched to a gene: 8. There are 15 residues in the CDR3. CDR3 in DNA: TGTGCCAGCAGTTTAACAGGGGGAAAGTCCTACGAGCAGTACTTC. Protein product: CASSLTGGKSYEQYF. Variable domain in full (rest from reference TRBV7-2 and TRBJ2-7): GAGVSQSPSNKVTEKGKDVELRCDPISGHTALYWYRQSLGQGLEFLIYFQGNSAPDKSGLPSDRFSAERTGGSVSTLTIQRTQQEDSAVYLCASSLTGGKSYEQYFGPGTRLTVT.

The chain has TRBV2 and TRBJ2-1; 12 nucleotides align to TRBD2. V gave up 7 bases and J gave up 6 bases; unmatched junction bases: 13. The CDR3 runs 17 residues. Germline lookup yields CDR1 SNHLY and CDR2 FYNNEI. The CDR3 loop is CASTGQLGLAGSNEQFF. CDR3 in DNA: TGTGCCAGCACGGGACAGCTAGGACTAGCGGGGAGCAATGAGCAGTTCTTC.

J is TRBJ2-7 and V is TRBV30; D remains ambiguous. Trimming took 2 bases from V and 0 from J, leaving 5 bases between them. This CDR3 spans 12 amino acids. Germline V gene lookup returns CDR1 GTSNPN and CDR2 SVGIG (reference sequence). CDR3 DNA sequence: TGTGCCTGGAGTCTAGGCTCCTACGAGCAGTACTTC. This translates into CAWSLGSYEQYF.

This chain joins TRBV19 and TRBJ1-5; D is uncertain. Germline V gene data show CDR1 as LNHDA and CDR2 as SQIVND (reference sequence). The CDR3 spans 15 residues. Trimming took 3 bases from V and 0 from J, leaving 9 bases between them. The CDR3 DNA reads as TGTGCCAGTAGTATCGGGCCGATTAGCAATCAGCCCCAGCATTTT. As protein: CASSIGPISNQPQHF.

The chain uses TRBV5-1 and TRBJ1-1, with 9 positions matching TRBD1. Losses at the gene ends were 4 bases for V and 2 bases for J; bases not matched to a gene: 12. The CDR3 covers 17 residues. The germline V gene encodes CDR1 SGHRS and CDR2 YFSETQ. Written as DNA, the CDR3 is TGCGCCAGCAGCATACAACCGCCGGGACAGGGAAACACTGAAGCTTTCTTT. Its translation is CASSIQPPGQGNTEAFF. Full variable domain (outside the CDR3, taken from reference TRBV5-1 and TRBJ1-1): KAGVTQTPRYLIKTRGQQVTLSCSPISGHRSVSWYQQTPGQGLQFLFEYFSETQRNKGNFPGRFSGRQFSNSRSEMNVSTLELGDSALYLCASSIQPPGQGNTEAFFGQGTRLTVV.

This clone has just one count. The DNA of the CDR3 is TGTGCCAGCTCACCGGACAGCACCAATCAGCCCCAGCATTTT. It yields the protein CASSPDSTNQPQHF. The genes are TRBV18 and TRBJ1-5, with a possible D match to TRBD1 (6 bases). The CDR3 extends over 14 amino acids. Germline V CDR1 and CDR2: KGHSH, LQKENI. Trimming took off 3 bases at V and 3 bases at J, with 9 bases between the two ends. The variable domain in full, completed from reference TRBV18 and TRBJ1-5, reads NAGVMQNPRHLVRRRGQEARLRCSPMKGHSHVYWYRQLPEEGLKFMVYLQKENIIDESGMPKERFSAEFPKEGPSILRIQQVVRGDSAAYFCASSPDSTNQPQHFGDGTRLSIL.

This chain joins TRBV18 and TRBJ2-7; D might be TRBD1 or TRBD2, each matching 5 bases. Per the germline V gene, CDR1 is KGHSH and CDR2 is LQKENI. The V end was cut by 6 bases, the J end by 2 bases, with 14 bases between. CDR3 length: 14 residues. In DNA, the CDR3 is TGTGCCAGCTCGAGGGGCAGGGAAGCCTACGAGCAGTACTTC. Its protein product is CASSRGREAYEQYF.

The rearrangement links TRBV7-6 to TRBJ1-4; 8 bases fit TRBD1. V was pared by 1 base and J by 7 bases, with 2 bases of the junction left unmatched. This CDR3 is built from 14 residues. CDR1 and CDR2 (germline): SGHVS, FNYEAQ. The CDR3 protein is CASSLGQGFEKLFF. The CDR3 DNA sequence: TGTGCCAGCAGCTTAGGACAGGGGTTTGAAAAACTGTTTTTT. The variable domain in full, with the rest retrieved from reference TRBV7-6 and TRBJ1-4, is GAGVSQSPRYKVTKRGQDVALRCDPISGHVSLYWYRQALGQGPEFLTYFNYEAQQDKSGLPNDRFSAERPEGSISTLTIQRTEQRDSAMYRCASSLGQGFEKLFFGSGTQLSVL.

The CDR3 coding sequence is TGTGCCAGCAGTCTTAAAGGGACAGGAGCCTACAATGAGCAGTTCTTC. Translation: CASSLKGTGAYNEQFF. The chain combines TRBV27 with TRBJ2-1; TRBD1 matches at 8 bases. The germline gives CDR1 MNHEY, CDR2 SMNVEV (reference sequence). V gave up 5 bases and J gave up 2 bases; unmatched junction bases: 8. The CDR3 is 16 amino acids.

V usage is TRBV7-9 and J usage is TRBJ2-7; perhaps TRBD1 as D (6 bases). The CDR3 is 15 residues long. Per germline, CDR1 SEHNR and CDR2 FQNEAQ (reference sequence). V shed 0 bases and J shed 3 bases, with 12 bases lying between them. CDR3 region: CASSLAGASRYEQYF. DNA of the CDR3: TGTGCCAGCAGCTTAGCGGGGGCGAGCCGCTACGAGCAGTACTTC.

This chain uses TRBV10-3 with TRBJ2-2, with a tentative D call TRBD1 (6 bases). With 9 bases removed from V and 3 bases from J, the gap between germline ends came to 14 bases. This CDR3 spans 14 amino acids. Per the germline V gene, CDR1 is ENHRY and CDR2 is SYGVKD. CDR3 protein: CAIQGVVDTGELFF. CDR3 bases: TGTGCCATACAGGGAGTGGTAGACACCGGGGAGCTGTTTTTT.

The V and J genes are TRBV5-1 and TRBJ1-5, with D tentatively TRBD1 (6 bases). Looked up from germline, CDR1 is SGHRS and CDR2 is YFSETQ. The CDR3 loop spans 15 amino acids. The V and J ends lost 2 bases and 0 bases respectively, with 9 bases between them. The CDR3 DNA sequence: TGCGCCAGCAGCTTCGAGGGGGATAGCAATCAGCCCCAGCATTTT. It is translated as CASSFEGDSNQPQHF.

This clone was counted only a few times. This sequence joins TRBV30 and TRBJ2-3; the D call may be TRBD1 or TRBD2 (10 bases each). Trimming removed 3 bases at V and 5 bases at J, with 24 bases between. The germline V gene encodes CDR1 GTSNPN and CDR2 SVGIG (reference sequence). The CDR3 covers 17 residues. CDR3 DNA: TGTGCCTGGAGGGACAGACAGGGGGCTAGCGGGAGAGATACGCAGTATTTT. This encodes CAWRDRQGASGRDTQYF.

The V call is TRBV28, the J call TRBJ1-5; 7 nucleotides align to TRBD1. Trimming took 5 bases from V and 9 from J; bases not matched to a gene: 13. CDR1 is MDHEN and CDR2 is SYDVKM in the germline V gene. This CDR3 comprises 15 residues. The CDR3 coding sequence is TGTGCCAGCAGTCCGGGACAGAGGGTTCACAGGCCCCAGCATTTT. This encodes CASSPGQRVHRPQHF.

The V gene is TRBV6-6, the J gene TRBJ2-7; 7 positions match TRBD1. CDR1 is MNHNY and CDR2 is SVGAGI in the germline V gene (reference sequence). CDR3 length: 14 amino acids. The V segment lost 6 bases and the J segment 3 bases; nucleotides outside the gene matches: 8. CDR3 loop: CASSSGQWGYEQYF. As DNA, the CDR3 is TGTGCCAGCAGCTCGGGACAGTGGGGCTACGAGCAGTACTTC.

The chain is built from TRBV5-1 and TRBJ2-4; 7 bases are shared with TRBD1. After removal of 1 base from V and 7 bases from J, the junction contained 5 bases not matched to a gene. The germline gives CDR1 SGHRS, CDR2 YFSETQ. This CDR3 contains 14 residues. The CDR3 reads CASSLSPTGNIQYF. CDR3 DNA: TGCGCCAGCAGCTTGTCCCCGACAGGGAACATTCAGTACTTC.